Presented here are 19 T cell receptor beta chains from one specimen sequenced in a study of technical replicates of blood from a few donors. The method was immunoSEQ multiplex PCR; TCRdb's version includes in-frame clones alone and lacks a portion of them. The sample holds around 84,000 clones; 97% are singletons and the top ten take more than 0.15%. Sequencing used T cells isolated from PBMCs. These receptors were taken from a human donor in good health.

The rearrangement links TRBV7-8 to TRBJ2-7; 14 bases align to TRBD2. The CDR3 runs 20 residues. J was trimmed by 1 base and V by 5 bases; bases with no gene match: 16. The germline V gene encodes CDR1 SGHVS and CDR2 FQNEAQ. In DNA form, the CDR3 reads TGTGCCAGCAGCCCAGGGGGGTCCGGGACTAGCGGGGGTTTTTCCTACGAGCAGTACTTC. This translates into CASSPGGSGTSGGFSYEQYF.

V usage is TRBV7-6 and J usage is TRBJ1-1; TRBD1 aligns across 7 bases. The V gene's germline CDR1 is SGHVS and CDR2 FNYEAQ. The CDR3 runs to 16 residues. V trimming: 3 bases; J trimming: 3 bases; junction bases outside the gene matches: 10. CDR3 loop: CASSLGQSHGHTEAFF. DNA for the CDR3: TGTGCCAGCAGCTTGGGACAGTCACACGGTCACACTGAAGCTTTCTTT.

The chain recombines TRBV28 with TRBJ2-7; 11 bases line up with TRBD1. The CDR3 loop spans 14 amino acids. Germline assignment: CDR1 MDHEN and CDR2 SYDVKM. The ends lost 6 bases at V and 4 bases at J; junction bases unmatched: 5. As DNA, the CDR3 is TGTGCCAGCAGCCGCGGACAGGGGGCGTACGAGCAGTACTTC. Translating gives CASSRGQGAYEQYF.

This chain uses TRBV7-9 with TRBJ2-5, with 10 bases lining up with TRBD2. V lost 5 bases and J lost 1; bases outside the gene matches: 13. In germline, CDR1 is SEHNR, CDR2 FQNEAQ (reference sequence). The CDR3 has 18 residues. CDR3 loop: CASSQDLRLAGGQETQYF. In nucleotides, the CDR3 is TGTGCCAGCAGCCAAGATTTGAGGTTAGCGGGGGGCCAAGAGACCCAGTACTTC.

The J gene is TRBJ1-1, the V gene TRBV7-9; no firm D call. In germline, CDR1 is SEHNR, CDR2 FQNEAQ (reference sequence). CDR3 length: 14 amino acids. The V gene lost 10 bases and the J gene lost 1 base, with 16 bases spanning the gap. The CDR3 protein is CATNTLRRNTEAFF. The CDR3 bases are TGTGCCACTAATACTTTGCGTAGGAACACTGAAGCTTTCTTT.

This chain joins TRBV14 and TRBJ1-2, with D perhaps matching TRBD1 (5 bases). Germline V lookup: CDR1 SGHDN, CDR2 FVKESK. The CDR3 extends over 14 amino acids. The ends were cut back, 4 bases at V and 7 bases at J, with 16 bases in the middle. CDR3 nucleotides: TGTGCCAGCAGCCGGAGGGGCAGTCACGGTGGCTACACCTTC. Encoded protein: CASSRRGSHGGYTF.

The J gene is TRBJ2-5, the V gene TRBV6-6, with D possibly being TRBD1 (5 bases). V dropped 6 bases and J dropped 3 bases, with 17 bases sitting between them. The CDR3 extends over 15 amino acids. Germline values: CDR1 MNHNY, CDR2 SVGAGI (reference sequence). The CDR3 loop reads CASRDDQGIEETQYF. CDR3 in DNA: TGTGCCAGCAGGGACGATCAGGGAATAGAAGAGACCCAGTACTTC.

The chain recombines TRBV10-1 with TRBJ2-1; TRBD2 matches at 11 bases. V gave up 4 bases and J gave up 6 bases; unmatched junction bases: 5. In germline, CDR1 is WNHNN, CDR2 SYGVQD (reference sequence). This CDR3 comprises 15 residues. The CDR3 reads CASSVGLAGINEQFF. CDR3 DNA sequence: TGCGCCAGCAGTGTTGGACTAGCGGGCATCAATGAGCAGTTCTTC.

The J gene is TRBJ2-5, the V gene TRBV19; 10 bases map to TRBD2. This CDR3 comprises 14 residues. From germline, CDR1 is LNHDA and CDR2 SQIVND (reference sequence). Trimming cost V 5 bases and J 2 bases; bases outside gene matches: 2. This CDR3 reads CASSAGLAQETQYF. In nucleotides, the CDR3 is TGTGCCAGTAGTGCGGGACTAGCGCAAGAGACCCAGTACTTC.

This clone was picked up one time. The rearrangement links TRBV5-1 to TRBJ2-1; a possible D gene is TRBD2 (6 bases). Trimming shortened V by 5 bases and J by 1 base, and 19 bases separated the two germline ends. CDR1 is SGHRS, CDR2 YFSETQ, per germline. The CDR3 extends over 17 amino acids. CDR3 in DNA: TGCGCCAGCAGACCAAGCGGGCCCACTATTTCCTACAATGAGCAGTTCTTC. It encodes CASRPSGPTISYNEQFF. The full variable domain, its missing parts supplied by reference TRBV5-1 and TRBJ2-1, is KAGVTQTPRYLIKTRGQQVTLSCSPISGHRSVSWYQQTPGQGLQFLFEYFSETQRNKGNFPGRFSGRQFSNSRSEMNVSTLELGDSALYLCASRPSGPTISYNEQFFGPGTRLTVL.

The chain employs TRBV9 and TRBJ2-2; possible D gene TRBD1, 6 bases. Trimming stripped 0 bases from V and 4 bases from J, with 13 bases between. This CDR3 is 16 amino acids long. CDR1 and CDR2 (germline): SGDLS, YYNGEE. The CDR3 DNA reads as TGTGCCAGCAGCGTAGAGAGGTCAGGGGCCACCGGGGAGCTGTTTTTT. Its translation: CASSVERSGATGELFF.

This chain connects TRBV28 to TRBJ1-5; no clear D. Trimming removed 7 bases at V and 0 bases at J, with 16 bases between. The V gene's germline CDR1 is MDHEN and CDR2 SYDVKM. This CDR3 is built from 16 residues. CDR3 residues: CASTPPTLYSNQPQHF. Here the CDR3 DNA reads TGTGCCAGCACCCCGCCGACACTCTATAGCAATCAGCCCCAGCATTTT.

CDR3 nucleotide sequence: TGTGCCAGCAGCTCTTACTCCTACGAGCAGTACTTC. Translated, it gives CASSSYSYEQYF. J is TRBJ2-7 and V is TRBV7-8, with D unclear. The germline V and J ends were trimmed by 4 bases and 0 bases, with 4 bases remaining between them. This CDR3 has 12 residues. Germline V CDR1 and CDR2: SGHVS, FQNEAQ.

The genes are TRBV4-2 and TRBJ2-5, with 10 bases that match TRBD2. V lost 2 bases, J lost 0 bases, and 3 bases stayed unmatched. The CDR3 loop spans 16 amino acids. Looked up from germline, CDR1 is LGHNA and CDR2 is YNFKEQ. The CDR3: CASSQFLAGDQETQYF. The CDR3 DNA sequence: TGTGCCAGCAGCCAATTCCTAGCGGGGGACCAAGAGACCCAGTACTTC.

This chain links TRBV10-3 with TRBJ2-5; a possible D gene is TRBD1 (7 bases). V shed 8 bases and J shed 5 bases, with 21 bases lying between them. The CDR3 is 15 residues long. Germline values: CDR1 ENHRY, CDR2 SYGVKD. The CDR3 coding sequence is TGTGCCATCGGCCAGACAGGGACTTTGGGGGAGACCCAGTACTTC. Amino acid sequence: CAIGQTGTLGETQYF.

The chain is built from TRBV5-1 and TRBJ2-3, with 11 nucleotides matching TRBD2. The trim removed 1 base at V and 6 bases at J, leaving 4 bases unmatched. Looked up from germline, CDR1 is SGHRS and CDR2 is YFSETQ. The CDR3 has 15 residues. The CDR3 DNA reads TGCGCCAGCAGCTTGCTAGCGGGGGGTAGGGATACGCAGTATTTT. Amino acid sequence: CASSLLAGGRDTQYF.

The chain carries TRBV5-1 and TRBJ2-3; 8 bases are a match to TRBD2. The CDR3 loop spans 16 amino acids. The ends lost 0 bases at V and 4 bases at J; junction bases unmatched: 7. Per germline, CDR1 SGHRS and CDR2 YFSETQ. This chain's CDR3 is CASSLGPGGLADTQYF. The CDR3 DNA sequence: TGCGCCAGCAGCTTGGGTCCGGGAGGGCTCGCAGATACGCAGTATTTT.

The rearrangement links TRBV2 to TRBJ2-7; 11 bases match TRBD2. The CDR3 consists of 15 residues. Germline assignment: CDR1 SNHLY and CDR2 FYNNEI. V shed 4 bases and J 6 bases; nucleotides not matched to a gene: 8. The CDR3: CASSGVGLAGGEQYF. In DNA, the CDR3 is TGTGCCAGCAGTGGGGTTGGCCTAGCGGGAGGCGAGCAGTACTTC.

V is TRBV7-2 and J is TRBJ1-4; TRBD1 matches at 8 bases. V lost 2 bases and J lost 10; bases outside the gene matches: 6. Germline values: CDR1 SGHTA, CDR2 FQGNSA. This CDR3 comprises 14 residues. The CDR3 loop is CASSLNRGDGKLFF. Here the CDR3 DNA reads TGTGCCAGCAGCTTAAACAGGGGGGACGGAAAACTGTTTTTT.